The 17 T cell receptor beta chains listed next were all sequenced from one sample in a study of blood T cell repertoires in COVID-19. Sequenced by immunoSEQ multiplex PCR; TCRdb stores in-frame clones only, minus some. Among around 300,000 clones, 75% to 90% were seen once, and the ten largest hold less than 2%. Specimen: PBMCs or T cells enriched from blood (not recorded which). The receptors originated from a woman aged 40 to 49 who had recovered from COVID-19.

CDR3 sequence reads: CASRQSGTGATNEKLFF. For the CDR3, the DNA is TGCGCCAGCAGACAGTCCGGGACAGGAGCAACTAATGAAAAACTGTTTTTT. The chain is built from TRBV5-1 and TRBJ1-4; 8 bases agree with TRBD1. The CDR3 totals 17 residues. Looked up from germline, CDR1 is SGHRS and CDR2 is YFSETQ. Trimming removed 5 bases from V and 0 bases from J; junction bases left unmatched: 9. The whole variable domain, filled in from reference TRBV5-1 and TRBJ1-4, reads KAGVTQTPRYLIKTRGQQVTLSCSPISGHRSVSWYQQTPGQGLQFLFEYFSETQRNKGNFPGRFSGRQFSNSRSEMNVSTLELGDSALYLCASRQSGTGATNEKLFFGSGTQLSVL.

The chain is built from TRBV5-1 and TRBJ1-1; D is unclear. V lost 0 bases and J lost 6, with 12 bases in between. The CDR3 loop spans 14 amino acids. CDR1 and CDR2 from the germline V gene are SGHRS and YFSETQ. The CDR3 region is CASSLDGVSAEAFF. The CDR3, as DNA: TGCGCCAGCAGCTTGGACGGTGTATCGGCTGAAGCTTTCTTT.

The gene calls are TRBV5-1 and TRBJ2-3; TRBD2 aligns across 8 bases. The CDR3 contains 16 residues. With 4 bases clipped from V and 6 bases from J, the junction kept 13 bases outside the gene matches. Germline loops: CDR1 SGHRS, CDR2 YFSETQ. The CDR3 coding sequence is TGCGCCAGCAGCCCGGGACTAGTCGGGGGTGCGGATACGCAGTATTTT. It encodes CASSPGLVGGADTQYF.

In this sample, this clone turned up once. The V call is TRBV7-9, the J call TRBJ2-5; D might be TRBD2 (6 bases). The V gene's germline CDR1 is SEHNR and CDR2 FQNEAQ (reference sequence). The ends were cut back, 0 bases at V and 1 base at J, with 6 bases in the middle. The CDR3 consists of 14 residues. The CDR3 protein is CASSLAGGQETQYF. DNA of the CDR3: TGTGCCAGCAGCTTAGCGGGGGGCCAAGAGACCCAGTACTTC.

The genes are TRBV2 and TRBJ2-7; D unclear. Per the germline V gene, CDR1 is SNHLY and CDR2 is FYNNEI. The V gene lost 2 bases and the J gene lost 0 bases, with 11 bases spanning the gap. This CDR3 comprises 15 residues. The CDR3 region is CASSERSISSYEQYF. CDR3 DNA sequence: TGTGCCAGCAGTGAACGGAGTATAAGCTCCTACGAGCAGTACTTC.

The chain has TRBV5-6 and TRBJ1-3; D might be TRBD1 (5 bases). Per the germline V gene, CDR1 is SGHDT and CDR2 is YYEEEE. The CDR3 has 15 amino acids. V shed 3 bases and J shed 4 bases, with 14 bases lying between them. The CDR3 sequence is CASSSGILSGNTIYF. The CDR3 nucleotides read TGTGCCAGCAGCTCAGGGATTCTCTCAGGAAACACCATATATTTT.

V usage is TRBV18 and J usage is TRBJ1-1, with 9 bases that match TRBD1. J lost 4 bases, V lost 3 bases, and 9 bases had no gene match. The CDR3 consists of 16 residues. Germline CDR1 KGHSH, CDR2 LQKENI. The CDR3 loop reads CASSPRQGEVGTEAFF. CDR3 coding DNA: TGTGCCAGCTCACCGCGACAGGGGGAAGTGGGCACTGAAGCTTTCTTT.

The V and J genes are TRBV7-3 and TRBJ2-1; TRBD2 is a possible D gene (5 bases). V was pared by 2 bases and J by 0 bases, with 17 bases between. This CDR3 spans 18 amino acids. The V gene's germline CDR1 is SGHTA and CDR2 FQGTGA. The CDR3 DNA reads as TGTGCCAGCAGCTTATGGTGGAGGAGGAGAAGCTCCTACAATGAGCAGTTCTTC. Residues: CASSLWWRRRSSYNEQFF. The full variable domain, completed using reference TRBV7-3 and TRBJ2-1, is GAGVSQTPSNKVTEKGKYVELRCDPISGHTALYWYRQSLGQGPEFLIYFQGTGAADDSGLPNDRFFAVRPEGSVSTLKIQRTERGDSAVYLCASSLWWRRRSSYNEQFFGPGTRLTVL.

This rearrangement joins TRBV3-1 (or the pseudogene TRBV3-2) to TRBJ1-2; D not resolved. Trimming shortened V by 5 bases and J by 7 bases, and 17 bases separated the two germline ends. The CDR3 is made up of 14 amino acids. The germline V gene encodes CDR1 LGHDT and CDR2 YNNKEL (reference sequence). The CDR3 DNA reads TGTGCCAGCAGCAGTAAGCCTGGGAGAGCTGGCTACACCTTC. Amino acids: CASSSKPGRAGYTF.

The rearrangement links TRBV5-1 to TRBJ1-2, with a possible D match to TRBD1 (6 bases). CDR3 length: 13 residues. The V end lost 4 bases, the J end lost 6 bases, and 13 bases lay between the germline ends. Germline loops: CDR1 SGHRS, CDR2 YFSETQ. In DNA form, the CDR3 reads TGCGCCAGCAGCGCCACAGGGTCAAATGGCTACACCTTC. This gives the protein CASSATGSNGYTF.

V and J are TRBV18 and TRBJ1-1, with unresolved D. CDR3 length equals 13 residues. Germline-derived CDR1 and CDR2 are KGHSH and LQKENI. Trimming took 0 bases from V and 6 from J, leaving 8 bases between them. The CDR3 loop reads CASSPPSVAEAFF. The DNA of the CDR3 is TGTGCCAGCTCACCACCGTCTGTCGCTGAAGCTTTCTTT.

The V and J genes are TRBV5-4 and TRBJ1-1; a weak D match, TRBD1 (5 bases). The CDR3 has 15 amino acids. The germline V gene encodes CDR1 SGHNT and CDR2 YYREEE (reference sequence). Trimming cost V 4 bases and J 3 bases, with 16 bases left between them. DNA of the CDR3: TGTGCCAGCAGCGAGTGGGCAGGGCCGGACACTGAAGCTTTCTTT. Its translation is CASSEWAGPDTEAFF.

This sequence joins TRBV5-6 and TRBJ2-7; 15 bases fit TRBD2. This CDR3 has 17 amino acids. The J segment lost 2 bases and the V segment lost 4 bases, leaving 7 bases of the junction unmatched. Per germline, CDR1 SGHDT and CDR2 YYEEEE. CDR3 coding DNA: TGTGCCAGCAGCCGCGGACTAGCGGGAGGGACACCCTACGAGCAGTACTTC. It yields the protein CASSRGLAGGTPYEQYF.

This chain joins TRBV7-9 and TRBJ2-1, with TRBD1 as a possible D gene (6 bases). V lost 5 bases, J lost 8 bases, and 13 bases lay in between. CDR1 and CDR2 (germline): SEHNR, FQNEAQ (reference sequence). There are 13 residues in the CDR3. CDR3 nucleotide sequence: TGTGCCAGCAGCACAACACAGGGATATGAGCAGTTCTTC. Translating it yields CASSTTQGYEQFF.

V and J are TRBV11-2 and TRBJ1-2, with a tentative D call TRBD1 (5 bases). The CDR3 has 16 residues. Germline V CDR1 and CDR2: SGHAT, FQNNGV. V lost 1 base and J lost 3, with 15 bases in between. In nucleotides, the CDR3 is TGTGCCAGCAGCTTAGGGGTGGGGCAGGGATACTATGGCTACACCTTC. Amino acids: CASSLGVGQGYYGYTF.

The J gene is TRBJ2-7, the V gene TRBV4-1, with 7 bases aligning to TRBD1. The germline V gene encodes CDR1 MGHRA and CDR2 YSYEKL. The J segment lost 2 bases and the V segment lost 1 base, leaving 8 bases of the junction unmatched. There are 16 residues in the CDR3. The CDR3 loop is CASSQVSGQAPYEQYF. CDR3 DNA: TGCGCCAGCAGCCAAGTTTCTGGACAGGCGCCCTACGAGCAGTACTTC.

This rearrangement joins TRBV4-2 to TRBJ2-2, with TRBD1 as a possible D gene (7 bases). The CDR3 is made up of 17 amino acids. Germline CDR1 reads LGHNA; CDR2 reads YNFKEQ. The ends were cut back, 0 bases at V and 11 bases at J, with 22 bases in the middle. The DNA for the CDR3 is TGTGCCAGCAGCCAAGATACGGGAGCAGGGGGTTGGAGAGAGCTGTTTTTT. It is translated as CASSQDTGAGGWRELFF.